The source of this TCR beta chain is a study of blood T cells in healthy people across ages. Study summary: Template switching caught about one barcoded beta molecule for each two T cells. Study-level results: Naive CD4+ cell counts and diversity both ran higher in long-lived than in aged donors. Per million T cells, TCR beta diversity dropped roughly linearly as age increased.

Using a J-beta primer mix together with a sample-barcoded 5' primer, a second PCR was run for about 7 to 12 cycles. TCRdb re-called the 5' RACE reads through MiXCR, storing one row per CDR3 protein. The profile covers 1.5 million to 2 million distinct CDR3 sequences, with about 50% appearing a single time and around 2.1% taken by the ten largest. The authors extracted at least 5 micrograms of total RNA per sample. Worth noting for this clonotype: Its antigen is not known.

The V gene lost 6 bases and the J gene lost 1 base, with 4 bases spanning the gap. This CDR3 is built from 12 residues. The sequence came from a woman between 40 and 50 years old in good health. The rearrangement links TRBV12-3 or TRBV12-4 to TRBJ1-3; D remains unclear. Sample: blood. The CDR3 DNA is TGTGCCAGCAGCATGTCTGGAAACACCATATATTTT. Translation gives CASSMSGNTIYF.